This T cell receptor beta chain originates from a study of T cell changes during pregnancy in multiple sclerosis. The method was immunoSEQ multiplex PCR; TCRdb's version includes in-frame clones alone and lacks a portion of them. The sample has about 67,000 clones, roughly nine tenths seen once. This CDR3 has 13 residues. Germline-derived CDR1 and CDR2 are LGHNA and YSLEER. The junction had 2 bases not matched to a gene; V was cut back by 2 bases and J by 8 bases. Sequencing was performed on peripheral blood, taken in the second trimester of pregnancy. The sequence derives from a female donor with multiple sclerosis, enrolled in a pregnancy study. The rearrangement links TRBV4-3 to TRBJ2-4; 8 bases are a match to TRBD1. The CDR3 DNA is TGCGCCAGCAGCCAATCGGACAGGGACATTCAGTACTTC. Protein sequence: CASSQSDRDIQYF.